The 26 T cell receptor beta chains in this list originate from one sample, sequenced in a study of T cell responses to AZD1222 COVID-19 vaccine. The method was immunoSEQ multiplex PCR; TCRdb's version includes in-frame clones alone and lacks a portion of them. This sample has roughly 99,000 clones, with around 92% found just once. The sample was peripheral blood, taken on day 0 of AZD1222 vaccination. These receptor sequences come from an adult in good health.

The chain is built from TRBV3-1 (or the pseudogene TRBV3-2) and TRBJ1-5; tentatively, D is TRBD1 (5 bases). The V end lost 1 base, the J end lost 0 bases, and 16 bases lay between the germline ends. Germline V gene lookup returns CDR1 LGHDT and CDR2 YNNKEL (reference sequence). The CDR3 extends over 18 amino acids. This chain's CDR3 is CASSQGGAGSYSNQPQHF. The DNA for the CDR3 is TGTGCCAGCAGCCAAGGGGGCGCAGGGTCCTATAGCAATCAGCCCCAGCATTTT.

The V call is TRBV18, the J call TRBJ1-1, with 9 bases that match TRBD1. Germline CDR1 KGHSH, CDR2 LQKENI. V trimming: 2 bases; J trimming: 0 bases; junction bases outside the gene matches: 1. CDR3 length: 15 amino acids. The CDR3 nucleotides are TGTGCCAGCTCACCAACAGGGGGCATGAACACTGAAGCTTTCTTT. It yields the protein CASSPTGGMNTEAFF.

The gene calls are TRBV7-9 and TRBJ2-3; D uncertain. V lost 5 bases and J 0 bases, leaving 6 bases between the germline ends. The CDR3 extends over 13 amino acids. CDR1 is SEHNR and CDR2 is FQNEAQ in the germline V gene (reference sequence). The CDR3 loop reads CASSVHSTDTQYF. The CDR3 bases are TGTGCCAGCAGCGTACACAGCACAGATACGCAGTATTTT.

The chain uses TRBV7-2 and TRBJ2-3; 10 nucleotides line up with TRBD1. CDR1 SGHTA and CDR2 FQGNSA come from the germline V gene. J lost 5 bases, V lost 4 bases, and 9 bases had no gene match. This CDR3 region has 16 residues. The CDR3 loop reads CASSSRRQGALDTQYF. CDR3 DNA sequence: TGTGCCAGCAGCTCTCGTCGACAGGGGGCCCTAGATACGCAGTATTTT.

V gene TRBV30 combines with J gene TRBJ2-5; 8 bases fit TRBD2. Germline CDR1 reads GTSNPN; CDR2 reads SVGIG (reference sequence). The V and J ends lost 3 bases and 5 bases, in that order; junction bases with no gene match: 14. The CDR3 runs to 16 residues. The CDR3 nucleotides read TGTGCCTGGAGGTCTAGCGGGCCTCCAGGCGGGGAGACCCAGTACTTC. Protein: CAWRSSGPPGGETQYF.

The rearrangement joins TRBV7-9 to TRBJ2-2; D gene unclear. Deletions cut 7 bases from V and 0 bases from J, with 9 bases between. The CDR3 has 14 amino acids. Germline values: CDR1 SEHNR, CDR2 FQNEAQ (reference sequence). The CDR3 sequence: CASTQSTNTGELFF. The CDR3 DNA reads TGTGCCAGCACCCAGAGCACGAACACCGGGGAGCTGTTTTTT. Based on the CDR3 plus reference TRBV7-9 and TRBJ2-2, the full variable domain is DTGVSQNPRHKITKRGQNVTFRCDPISEHNRLYWYRQTLGQGPEFLTYFQNEAQLEKSRLLSDRFSAERPKGSFSTLEIQRTEQGDSAMYLCASTQSTNTGELFFGEGSRLTVL.

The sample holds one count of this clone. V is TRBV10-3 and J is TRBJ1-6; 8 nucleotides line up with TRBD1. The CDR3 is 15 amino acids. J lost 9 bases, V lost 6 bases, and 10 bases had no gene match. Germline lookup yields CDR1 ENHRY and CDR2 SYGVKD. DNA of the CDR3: TGTGCCATCAGGTCCCCGGGACAGGTAGCTTCACCCCTCCACTTT. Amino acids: CAIRSPGQVASPLHF.

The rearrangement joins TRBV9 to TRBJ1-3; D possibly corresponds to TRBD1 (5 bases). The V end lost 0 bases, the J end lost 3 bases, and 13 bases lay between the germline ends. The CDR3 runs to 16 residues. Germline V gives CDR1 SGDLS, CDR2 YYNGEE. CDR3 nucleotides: TGTGCCAGCAGCGTAGTGGGGGAGGCCCTTGGAAACACCATATATTTT. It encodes CASSVVGEALGNTIYF.

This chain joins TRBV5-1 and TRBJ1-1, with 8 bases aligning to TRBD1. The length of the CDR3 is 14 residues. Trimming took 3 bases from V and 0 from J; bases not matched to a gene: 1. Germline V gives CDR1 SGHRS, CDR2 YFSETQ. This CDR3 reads CASSSGQVNTEAFF. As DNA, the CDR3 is TGCGCCAGCAGCTCGGGACAGGTGAACACTGAAGCTTTCTTT.

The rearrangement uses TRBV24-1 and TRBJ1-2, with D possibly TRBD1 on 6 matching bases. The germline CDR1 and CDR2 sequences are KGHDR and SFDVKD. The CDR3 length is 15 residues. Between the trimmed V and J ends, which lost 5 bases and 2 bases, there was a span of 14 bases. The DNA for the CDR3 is TGTGCCACCAGTGCCGCCGGGACACCCAACTATGGCTACACCTTC. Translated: CATSAAGTPNYGYTF.

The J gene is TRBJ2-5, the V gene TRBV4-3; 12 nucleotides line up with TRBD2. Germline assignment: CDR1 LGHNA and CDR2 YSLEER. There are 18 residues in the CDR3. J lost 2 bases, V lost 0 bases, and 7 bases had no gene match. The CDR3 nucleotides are TGCGCCAGCAGCCAAGACCTACGGACTAGCGGGGTTCAAGAGACCCAGTACTTC. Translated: CASSQDLRTSGVQETQYF.

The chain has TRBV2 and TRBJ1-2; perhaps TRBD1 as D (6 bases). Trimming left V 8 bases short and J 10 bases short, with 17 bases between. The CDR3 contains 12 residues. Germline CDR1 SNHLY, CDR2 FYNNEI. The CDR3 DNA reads TGTGCCAGCGGGCAAAACAGGGACGACTACACCTTC. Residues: CASGQNRDDYTF.

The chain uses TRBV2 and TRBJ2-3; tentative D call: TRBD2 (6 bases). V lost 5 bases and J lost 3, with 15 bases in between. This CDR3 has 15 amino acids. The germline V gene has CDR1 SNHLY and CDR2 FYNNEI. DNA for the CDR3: TGTGCCAGCAGTAAGAGACTAGTGGGGACAGATACGCAGTATTTT. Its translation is CASSKRLVGTDTQYF.

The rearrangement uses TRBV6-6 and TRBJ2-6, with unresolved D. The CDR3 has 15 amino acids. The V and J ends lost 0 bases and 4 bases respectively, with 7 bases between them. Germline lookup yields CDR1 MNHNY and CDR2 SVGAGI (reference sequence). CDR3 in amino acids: CASSYSSAGANVLTF. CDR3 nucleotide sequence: TGTGCCAGCAGTTACTCGAGTGCCGGGGCCAACGTCCTGACTTTC.

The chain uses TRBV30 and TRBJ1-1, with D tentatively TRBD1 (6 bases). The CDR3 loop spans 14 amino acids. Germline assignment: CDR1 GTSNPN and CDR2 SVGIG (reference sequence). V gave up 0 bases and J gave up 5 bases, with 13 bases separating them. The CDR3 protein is CAWSVTGRGTEAFF. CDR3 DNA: TGTGCCTGGAGTGTAACAGGGAGGGGAACTGAAGCTTTCTTT. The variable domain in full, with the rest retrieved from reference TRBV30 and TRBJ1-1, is SQTIHQWPATLVQPVGSPLSLECTVEGTSNPNLYWYRQAAGRGLQLLFYSVGIGQISSEVPQNLSASRPQDRQFILSSKKLLLSDSGFYLCAWSVTGRGTEAFFGQGTRLTVV.

CDR3 sequence (DNA): TGTGCCAGCAGCTTAGACAGGGCCCAGCCCCAGCATTTT. Amino acids: CASSLDRAQPQHF. The rearrangement joins TRBV7-9 to TRBJ1-5, with D perhaps TRBD1 (6 bases). Trimming pared 1 base from V and 7 bases from J, leaving 8 bases between. The CDR3 loop spans 13 amino acids. Germline CDR1 is SEHNR and CDR2 is FQNEAQ (reference sequence).

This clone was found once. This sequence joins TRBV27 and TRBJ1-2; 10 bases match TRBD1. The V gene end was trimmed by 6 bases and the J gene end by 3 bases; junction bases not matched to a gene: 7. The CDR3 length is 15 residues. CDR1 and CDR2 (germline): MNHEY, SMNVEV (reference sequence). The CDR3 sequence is CASRGLGTGDYGYTF. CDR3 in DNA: TGTGCCAGCAGGGGGCTTGGGACAGGGGACTATGGCTACACCTTC.

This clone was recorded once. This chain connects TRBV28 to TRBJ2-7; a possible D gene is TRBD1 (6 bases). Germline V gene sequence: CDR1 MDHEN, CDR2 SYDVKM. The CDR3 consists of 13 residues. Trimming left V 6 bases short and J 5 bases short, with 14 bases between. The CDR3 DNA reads TGTGCCAGCAGATCCGGGACACACAACGAGCAGTACTTC. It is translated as CASRSGTHNEQYF.

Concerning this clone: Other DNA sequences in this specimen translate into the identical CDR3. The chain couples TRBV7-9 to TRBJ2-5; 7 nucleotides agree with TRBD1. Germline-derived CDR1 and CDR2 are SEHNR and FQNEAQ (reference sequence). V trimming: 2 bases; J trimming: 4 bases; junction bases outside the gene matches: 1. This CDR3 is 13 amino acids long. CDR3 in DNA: TGTGCCAGCAGCTTATCAGGGGGAGAGACCCAGTACTTC. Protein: CASSLSGGETQYF.

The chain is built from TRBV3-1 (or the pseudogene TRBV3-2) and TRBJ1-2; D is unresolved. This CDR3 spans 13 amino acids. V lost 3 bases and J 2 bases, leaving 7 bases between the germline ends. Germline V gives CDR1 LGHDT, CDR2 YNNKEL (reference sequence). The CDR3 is CASSHNANYGYTF. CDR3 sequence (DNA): TGTGCCAGCAGCCACAACGCAAACTATGGCTACACCTTC.

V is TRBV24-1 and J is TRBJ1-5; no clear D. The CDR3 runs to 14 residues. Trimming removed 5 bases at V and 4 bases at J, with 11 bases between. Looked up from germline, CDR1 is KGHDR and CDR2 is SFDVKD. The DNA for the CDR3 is TGTGCCACCAGTGCCTACGCCCGAAATCAGCCCCAGCATTTT. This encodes CATSAYARNQPQHF.

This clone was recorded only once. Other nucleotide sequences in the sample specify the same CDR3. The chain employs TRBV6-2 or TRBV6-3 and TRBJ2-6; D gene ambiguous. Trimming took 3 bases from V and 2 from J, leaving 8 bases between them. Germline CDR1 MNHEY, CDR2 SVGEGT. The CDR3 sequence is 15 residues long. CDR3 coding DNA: TGTGCCAGCAGTTATTATCAAACTGGGGCCAACGTCCTGACTTTC. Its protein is CASSYYQTGANVLTF.

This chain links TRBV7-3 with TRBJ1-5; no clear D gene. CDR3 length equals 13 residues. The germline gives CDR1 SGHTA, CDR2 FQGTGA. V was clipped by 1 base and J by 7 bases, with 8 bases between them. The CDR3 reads CASSLMVGQPQHF. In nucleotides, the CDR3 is TGTGCCAGCAGCTTAATGGTTGGGCAGCCCCAGCATTTT.

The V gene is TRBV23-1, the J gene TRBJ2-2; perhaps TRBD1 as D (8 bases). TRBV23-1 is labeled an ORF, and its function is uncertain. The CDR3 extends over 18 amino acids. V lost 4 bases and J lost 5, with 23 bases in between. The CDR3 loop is CASSRRTGTGGGTGELFF. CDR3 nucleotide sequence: TGCGCCAGCAGTCGGAGGACAGGGACGGGAGGTGGGACCGGGGAGCTGTTTTTT.

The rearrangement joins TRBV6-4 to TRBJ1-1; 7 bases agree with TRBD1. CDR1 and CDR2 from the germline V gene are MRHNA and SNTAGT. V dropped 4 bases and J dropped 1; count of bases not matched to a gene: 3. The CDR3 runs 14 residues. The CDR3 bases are TGTGCCAGCAGTGTATCAGGGGGGAACACTGAAGCTTTCTTT. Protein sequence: CASSVSGGNTEAFF.

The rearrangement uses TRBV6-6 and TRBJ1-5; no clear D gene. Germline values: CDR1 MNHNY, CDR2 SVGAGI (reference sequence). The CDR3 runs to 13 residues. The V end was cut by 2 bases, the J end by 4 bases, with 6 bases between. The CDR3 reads CASSYEGNQPQHF. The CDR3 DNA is TGTGCCAGCAGTTACGAGGGAAATCAGCCCCAGCATTTT.